Each of the 27 T cell receptor beta chains below was sequenced from the same sample in a study of T cells in Graves' hyperthyroidism and ophthalmopathy. TCR beta CDR3 region amplification was performed from RNA transcripts. Initially, a first-round RT-PCR of the TCR CDR3 employed the HTBI primer set. TCRdb re-called the multiplex PCR reads through MiXCR, storing one row per CDR3 protein. The sample has approximately 300,000 distinct CDR3 sequences, less than 20% seen once. The sample comprised blood. The receptors shown here come from a man aged 50 to 60 with Graves' ophthalmopathy.

This clonotype has more than one count but fewer than ten. The chain joins TRBV9 to TRBJ1-6; the D gene is possibly TRBD1 (5 bases). Per germline, CDR1 SGDLS and CDR2 YYNGEE. This CDR3 contains 17 residues. V lost 6 bases and J 6 bases, leaving 22 bases between the germline ends. The CDR3, as DNA: TGTGCCAGCACCTCGGGAGGAGGGGACTCCCCTAATTCACCCCTCCACTTT. This gives the protein CASTSGGGDSPNSPLHF.

This clonotype showed up many times. The chain couples TRBV20-1 to TRBJ1-5; TRBD1 agrees at 7 bases. V dropped 3 bases and J dropped 4; count of bases not matched to a gene: 12. This CDR3 spans 16 amino acids. In germline, CDR1 is DFQATT, CDR2 SNEGSKA (reference sequence). CDR3 in DNA: TGCAGTGCTAGTGGACCGGGACAGCTTAAAAATCAGCCCCAGCATTTT. Amino acid sequence: CSASGPGQLKNQPQHF.

As to this clonotype: Given a much more abundant clone one base away, this may be a read error. The gene calls are TRBV24-1 and TRBJ2-5, with D hard to call. V lost 4 bases and J 2 bases, leaving 7 bases between the germline ends. The CDR3 spans 13 residues. CDR1 and CDR2 from the germline V gene are KGHDR and SFDVKD. As DNA, the CDR3 is TGTGCCACCAGTGAGCAAGGACAAGAGACCCAGTACTTC. This codes for CATSEQGQETQYF.

This clonotype was observed at least ten times. The genes are TRBV15 and TRBJ2-1; 11 bases are shared with TRBD1. The germline gives CDR1 LNHNV, CDR2 YYDKDF (reference sequence). The V and J ends lost 0 bases and 7 bases, in that order; junction bases with no gene match: 11. The CDR3 is 18 residues long. Here the CDR3 DNA reads TGTGCCACCAGCAGAGATAAGGACAGGGGGCTACTAGGAAATGAGCAGTTCTTC. This encodes CATSRDKDRGLLGNEQFF.

The chain links TRBV29-1 to TRBJ1-2; 9 bases fit TRBD1. V lost 1 base, J lost 3 bases, and 6 bases stayed unmatched. CDR1 and CDR2 (germline): SQVTM, ANQGSEA. This CDR3 comprises 15 residues. As DNA, the CDR3 is TGCAGCGTTGAAGGCACAGGGGGCATGGACTATGGCTACACCTTC. This encodes CSVEGTGGMDYGYTF.

The V call is TRBV5-6, the J call TRBJ1-6; D not certain. The germline gives CDR1 SGHDT, CDR2 YYEEEE. The CDR3 length is 14 residues. Between the trimmed V and J ends, which lost 6 bases and 5 bases, there was a span of 12 bases. The CDR3 reads CASTSGLNNSPLHF. The CDR3 DNA reads as TGTGCCAGCACCTCCGGGCTGAATAATTCACCCCTCCACTTT.

The chain has TRBV11-2 and TRBJ1-1, with TRBD1 matching over 7 bases. The ends lost 6 bases at V and 5 bases at J; junction bases unmatched: 6. The CDR3 is 13 amino acids. CDR1 and CDR2 from the germline V gene are SGHAT and FQNNGV. The CDR3 here is CASSSDRATEAFF. The DNA for the CDR3 is TGTGCCAGCAGTTCCGACAGGGCGACTGAAGCTTTCTTT.

J is TRBJ2-1 and V is TRBV6-1; tentative D call: TRBD1 (5 bases). V lost 6 bases and J lost 9, with 15 bases in between. The germline CDR1 and CDR2 sequences are MNHNS and SASEGT. This CDR3 spans 13 amino acids. CDR3 amino acids: CASSKGVIGEQFF. For the CDR3, the DNA is TGTGCCAGCAGCAAAGGGGTGATTGGTGAGCAGTTCTTC.

This clonotype was observed a few times. The chain is built from TRBV6-1 and TRBJ2-3; 8 bases fit TRBD2. The junction had 10 bases not matched to a gene; V was cut back by 1 base and J by 10 bases. This CDR3 is built from 15 residues. CDR1 is MNHNS, CDR2 SASEGT, per germline. Written as DNA, the CDR3 is TGTGCCAGCAGTGAAGGGGCTAGCGGGCCCTTGCCGCAGTATTTT. This sequence encodes CASSEGASGPLPQYF.

This clonotype has at least ten counts. The chain combines TRBV3-1 with TRBJ1-1; D is undetermined. The germline gives CDR1 LGHDT, CDR2 YNNKEL (reference sequence). Trimming removed 3 bases from V and 10 bases from J, with 18 bases in between. The CDR3 is 14 amino acids. The CDR3 DNA is TGTGCCAGCAGCCAGAACGGTCAAGAACAGAGAGCTTTCTTT. Residues: CASSQNGQEQRAFF. Complete variable domain (other parts from reference TRBV3-1 and TRBJ1-1): DTAVSQTPKYLVTQMGNDKSIKCEQNLGHDTMYWYKQDSKKFLKIMFSYNNKELIINETVPNRFSPKSPDKAHLNLHINSLELGDSAVYFCASSQNGQEQRAFFGQGTRLTVV.

The rearrangement joins TRBV12-5 to TRBJ1-5; TRBD1 is a possible D gene (5 bases). The CDR3 is made up of 16 amino acids. Trimming cost V 1 base and J 0 bases, with 10 bases left between them. The germline V gene has CDR1 LGHNT and CDR2 FRNRAP. CDR3 loop: CASGLGDGYSNQPQHF. The DNA for the CDR3 is TGTGCTAGTGGTTTGGGGGACGGATATAGCAATCAGCCCCAGCATTTT.

This clonotype was detected ten times or more. The chain recombines TRBV27 with TRBJ1-5; no clear D. CDR1 is MNHEY, CDR2 SMNVEV, per germline (reference sequence). This CDR3 region has 16 residues. V lost 2 bases and J 6 bases, leaving 17 bases between the germline ends. DNA of the CDR3: TGTGCCAGCAGTTTAAAGCCAAGGGAGTCGGGTCAGCCCCAGCATTTT. This encodes CASSLKPRESGQPQHF.

This rearrangement joins TRBV9 to TRBJ1-6; a weak D match, TRBD1 (5 bases). V lost 4 bases, J lost 8 bases, and 16 bases lay in between. CDR3 length: 15 residues. Germline values: CDR1 SGDLS, CDR2 YYNGEE. CDR3 sequence: CASSFSGTEDSPLHF. The CDR3 DNA reads as TGTGCCAGCAGCTTCTCCGGGACGGAAGATTCACCCCTCCACTTT.

This clonotype was detected many times. The chain is built from TRBV2 and TRBJ2-3; 7 nucleotides align to TRBD2. This CDR3 comprises 13 residues. J lost 5 bases, V lost 3 bases, and 2 bases had no gene match. Germline V gene sequence: CDR1 SNHLY, CDR2 FYNNEI. CDR3 region: CASSDLAEDTQYF. In DNA, the CDR3 is TGTGCCAGCAGTGACCTAGCGGAAGATACGCAGTATTTT.

The rearrangement uses TRBV10-3 and TRBJ2-5; tentatively, D is TRBD2 (6 bases). The CDR3 length is 12 residues. In germline, CDR1 is ENHRY, CDR2 SYGVKD. CDR3 nucleotide sequence: TGTGCGGTGGCGGGAAGTGGGGAGACCCAGTACTTC. This gives the protein CAVAGSGETQYF.

This clonotype was counted a few times. V usage is TRBV3-1 and J usage is TRBJ1-4; 9 bases match TRBD1. This CDR3 spans 15 amino acids. Germline CDR1 reads LGHDT; CDR2 reads YNNKEL (reference sequence). V shed 1 base and J 5 bases; nucleotides not matched to a gene: 2. The CDR3 DNA follows: TGTGCCAGCAGCCAAGCGACAGGGGGAAATGAAAAACTGTTTTTT. Translated: CASSQATGGNEKLFF.

The chain links TRBV28 to TRBJ1-2; 8 bases align to TRBD1. The CDR3 sequence is 13 residues long. Per germline, CDR1 MDHEN and CDR2 SYDVKM. The ends lost 6 bases at V and 7 bases at J; junction bases unmatched: 7. As DNA, the CDR3 is TGTGCCAGCAGCCAATCAGGGGGCCGTGGCTACACCTTC. Translation: CASSQSGGRGYTF.

Ten or more counts support this clonotype. This chain uses TRBV2 with TRBJ2-7; no firm D call. The CDR3 has 13 residues. The germline CDR1 and CDR2 sequences are SNHLY and FYNNEI. The germline V and J ends were trimmed by 2 bases and 2 bases, with 7 bases remaining between them. CDR3 region: CASSEYATYEQYF. CDR3 DNA sequence: TGTGCCAGCAGTGAATACGCAACCTACGAGCAGTACTTC.

This clonotype was recorded many times. The gene calls are TRBV9 and TRBJ2-2, with TRBD2 as a possible D gene (5 bases). CDR1 SGDLS and CDR2 YYNGEE come from the germline V gene. This CDR3 spans 13 amino acids. Trimming left V 4 bases short and J 7 bases short, with 11 bases between. CDR3 DNA: TGTGCCAGCAGCCCCGACGGGATCGGGGAGCTGTTTTTT. This sequence encodes CASSPDGIGELFF. The full variable domain, in which reference TRBV9 and TRBJ2-2 provide the parts outside the CDR3, is DSGVTQTPKHLITATGQRVTLRCSPRSGDLSVYWYQQSLDQGLQFLIQYYNGEERAKGNILERFSAQQFPDLHSELNLSSLELGDSALYFCASSPDGIGELFFGEGSRLTVL.

The CDR3 coding sequence is TGTGCCACCAGTGACCCCGCAGCGGGCTCCTACAATGAGCAGTTCTTC. Encoded protein: CATSDPAAGSYNEQFF. J is TRBJ2-1 and V is TRBV24-1; tentative D call: TRBD2 (6 bases). Germline-derived CDR1 and CDR2 are KGHDR and SFDVKD. V gave up 4 bases and J gave up 0 bases, with 12 bases separating them. The length of the CDR3 is 16 residues.

This clonotype was recorded many times. The chain employs TRBV29-1 and TRBJ2-7; 8 nucleotides align to TRBD2. J lost 0 bases, V lost 3 bases, and 7 bases had no gene match. This CDR3 spans 15 amino acids. CDR1 SQVTM and CDR2 ANQGSEA come from the germline V gene. CDR3 DNA sequence: TGCAGCGTTGACGGGCAAGCGGGAGACTCCTACGAGCAGTACTTC. Translating it yields CSVDGQAGDSYEQYF.

The chain combines TRBV5-1 with TRBJ2-7, with a possible D match to TRBD1 (6 bases). The CDR3 is 16 residues long. Germline loops: CDR1 SGHRS, CDR2 YFSETQ. V was pared by 3 bases and J by 5 bases, with 21 bases between. For the CDR3, the DNA is TGCGCCAGCAGCTACTCTCCCCGGGCAGGGGACCACGAGCAGTACTTC. Translation gives CASSYSPRAGDHEQYF.

The chain links TRBV13 to TRBJ2-7; D might be TRBD2 (6 bases). V was shortened by 5 bases and J by 7 bases, with 18 bases between the two germline ends. This CDR3 spans 14 amino acids. Germline-derived CDR1 and CDR2 are PRHDT and FYEKMQ (reference sequence). For the CDR3, the DNA is TGTGCCAGCAGCCTGAAAGCTGGGGGGAGTGAGCAGTACTTC. Its protein product is CASSLKAGGSEQYF.

The chain links TRBV20-1 to TRBJ2-2; D may be TRBD1 (6 bases). Trimming shortened V by 5 bases and J by 0 bases, and 10 bases separated the two germline ends. The CDR3 contains 14 residues. CDR1 and CDR2 from the germline V gene are DFQATT and SNEGSKA (reference sequence). The CDR3 spells CSAEDSSNTGELFF. The CDR3 DNA reads as TGCAGTGCTGAGGACAGCTCGAACACCGGGGAGCTGTTTTTT.

J is TRBJ2-5 and V is TRBV5-1; tentatively, D is TRBD1 (7 bases). CDR3 length: 14 amino acids. Trimming shortened V by 1 base and J by 4 bases, and 11 bases separated the two germline ends. Germline V gene lookup returns CDR1 SGHRS and CDR2 YFSETQ. The CDR3 reads CASSLNRGGETQYF. In DNA, the CDR3 is TGCGCCAGCAGCTTGAACAGGGGAGGAGAGACCCAGTACTTC.

There are many counts of this clonotype. The rearrangement uses TRBV13 and TRBJ1-2; D may be TRBD1 (5 bases). The CDR3 has 14 amino acids. From germline, CDR1 is PRHDT and CDR2 FYEKMQ (reference sequence). V shed 3 bases and J shed 2 bases, with 10 bases lying between them. CDR3 sequence: CASSFGGGNYGYTF. The CDR3 DNA follows: TGTGCCAGCAGCTTCGGTGGGGGAAACTATGGCTACACCTTC. The full variable domain, its missing parts supplied by reference TRBV13 and TRBJ1-2, is AAGVIQSPRHLIKEKRETATLKCYPIPRHDTVYWYQQGPGQDPQFLISFYEKMQSDKGSIPDRFSAQQFSDYHSELNMSSLELGDSALYFCASSFGGGNYGYTFGSGTRLTVV.

This clonotype was found many times. The V and J genes are TRBV7-3 and TRBJ2-5, with 7 bases aligning to TRBD1. V gave up 5 bases and J gave up 5 bases; unmatched junction bases: 11. The CDR3 consists of 15 residues. Germline V lookup: CDR1 SGHTA, CDR2 FQGTGA. The CDR3 loop is CASSRLTGLMETQYF. The CDR3 DNA is TGTGCCAGCAGCCGATTGACAGGGTTAATGGAGACCCAGTACTTC. Together with reference TRBV7-3 and TRBJ2-5, the CDR3 gives the full variable domain: GAGVSQTPSNKVTEKGKYVELRCDPISGHTALYWYRQSLGQGPEFLIYFQGTGAADDSGLPNDRFFAVRPEGSVSTLKIQRTERGDSAVYLCASSRLTGLMETQYFGPGTRLLVL.